These 14 T cell receptor beta chains were sequenced from one sample in a study of control samples from healthy donors and cancer patients. Profiling relied on immunoSEQ multiplex PCR, and the TCRdb table lists in-frame clones only, not all of them. Here the sample spans around 130,000 clones, approximately 90% being singletons. Sequencing was performed on blood. These receptors were collected from a young man in good health.

The V call is TRBV2, the J call TRBJ2-1; no clear D gene. The V gene lost 6 bases and the J gene lost 7 bases, with 4 bases spanning the gap. CDR1 SNHLY and CDR2 FYNNEI come from the germline V gene. The CDR3 extends over 10 amino acids. The CDR3: CASSRNEQFF. The CDR3 nucleotides are TGTGCCAGCAGCCGTAATGAGCAGTTCTTC. Drawing the rest from reference TRBV2 and TRBJ2-1, the complete variable domain is EPEVTQTPSHQVTQMGQEVILRCVPISNHLYFYWYRQILGQKVEFLVSFYNNEISEKSEIFDDQFSVERPDGSNFTLKIRSTKLEDSAMYFCASSRNEQFFGPGTRLTVL.

The chain is built from TRBV10-3 and TRBJ1-2; a possible D gene is TRBD1 (6 bases). The V end was cut by 10 bases, the J end by 1 base, with 13 bases between. In germline, CDR1 is ENHRY, CDR2 SYGVKD. The CDR3 covers 13 residues. Here the CDR3 reads CATHGQLNYGYTF. CDR3 nucleotide sequence: TGTGCCACCCATGGACAGCTTAACTATGGCTACACCTTC.

V is TRBV10-3 and J is TRBJ2-5; 13 bases fit TRBD2. Germline-derived CDR1 and CDR2 are ENHRY and SYGVKD. CDR3 length equals 14 residues. Unmatched junction bases numbered 4, after V lost 10 bases and J lost 2 bases. The CDR3, as DNA: TGTGCCACCTCGACTAGCGGGGGGCAAGAGACCCAGTACTTC. Its translation is CATSTSGGQETQYF.

The chain links TRBV3-1 (or the pseudogene TRBV3-2) to TRBJ2-4; D is possibly TRBD2 (6 bases). This CDR3 spans 16 amino acids. Trimming pared 5 bases from V and 0 bases from J, leaving 14 bases between. From germline, CDR1 is LGHDT and CDR2 YNNKEL (reference sequence). CDR3: CASSNPGELAKNIQYF. The CDR3 coding sequence is TGTGCCAGCAGCAACCCGGGAGAGTTAGCCAAAAACATTCAGTACTTC.

In its sample, this clone was seen once. The chain combines TRBV19 with TRBJ1-4; D remains unclear. Deletions cut 2 bases from V and 5 bases from J, with 12 bases between. This CDR3 spans 15 amino acids. Germline CDR1 is LNHDA and CDR2 is SQIVND (reference sequence). CDR3 protein: CASSIRSRLNEKLFF. The CDR3 DNA follows: TGTGCCAGTAGTATACGATCCCGGCTGAATGAAAAACTGTTTTTT. Using reference TRBV19 and TRBJ1-4 for the parts outside the CDR3, the full variable domain is DGGITQSPKYLFRKEGQNVTLSCEQNLNHDAMYWYRQDPGQGLRLIYYSQIVNDFQKGDIAEGYSVSREKKESFPLTVTSAQKNPTAFYLCASSIRSRLNEKLFFGSGTQLSVL.

The V gene is TRBV19, the J gene TRBJ1-2; 10 nucleotides line up with TRBD1. The CDR3 runs 14 residues. Germline V gene data show CDR1 as LNHDA and CDR2 as SQIVND (reference sequence). V trimming: 6 bases; J trimming: 4 bases; junction bases outside the gene matches: 5. The CDR3 sequence is CASSPDRGSYGYTF. CDR3 nucleotide sequence: TGTGCCAGTAGCCCGGACAGGGGGAGCTATGGCTACACCTTC.

This chain links TRBV6-4 with TRBJ1-5; unclear D gene. In germline, CDR1 is MRHNA, CDR2 SNTAGT. V was pared by 2 bases and J by 4 bases, with 6 bases between. There are 13 residues in the CDR3. The chain's CDR3 is CASSDGLNQPQHF. CDR3 DNA sequence: TGTGCCAGCAGTGACGGGTTAAATCAGCCCCAGCATTTT.

This clone has just a few counts. The sample has other DNA sequences that encode this CDR3 too. The chain uses TRBV2 and TRBJ2-2; D unclear. The CDR3 covers 12 residues. The V gene's germline CDR1 is SNHLY and CDR2 FYNNEI. V gave up 4 bases and J gave up 0 bases, with 0 bases separating them. The CDR3: CASSANTGELFF. The DNA of the CDR3 is TGTGCCAGCAGTGCGAACACCGGGGAGCTGTTTTTT.

This chain links TRBV19 with TRBJ1-1, with 9 bases matching TRBD1. With V trimmed by 7 bases and J by 3 bases, 18 bases remained unmatched. CDR1 LNHDA and CDR2 SQIVND come from the germline V gene (reference sequence). This CDR3 has 18 amino acids. The CDR3 loop is CASTHSHTGTGNDTEAFF. CDR3 coding DNA: TGTGCCAGTACCCACTCCCATACCGGGACAGGGAACGACACTGAAGCTTTCTTT.

The rearrangement links TRBV5-1 to TRBJ2-7, with 10 nucleotides matching TRBD1. The CDR3 is 17 amino acids. Germline V gives CDR1 SGHRS, CDR2 YFSETQ. V lost 4 bases, J lost 2 bases, and 12 bases stayed unmatched. CDR3 DNA sequence: TGCGCCAGCAGCCACTCTACGCTCGGGACAGGGGCCTACGAGCAGTACTTC. It is translated as CASSHSTLGTGAYEQYF.

The chain recombines TRBV5-1 with TRBJ1-1; D gene unclear. Trimming removed 2 bases from V and 4 bases from J, with 12 bases in between. Germline CDR1 is SGHRS and CDR2 is YFSETQ. The CDR3 runs to 14 residues. The CDR3 region is CASSLSSGSTEAFF. CDR3 in DNA: TGCGCCAGCAGCTTAAGTTCGGGTAGCACTGAAGCTTTCTTT.

The rearrangement links TRBV5-1 to TRBJ1-1; no firm D call. This CDR3 has 13 amino acids. V gave up 0 bases and J gave up 6 bases, with 9 bases separating them. Germline V lookup: CDR1 SGHRS, CDR2 YFSETQ. The CDR3 region has the DNA TGCGCCAGCAGCTTGGTACGCGGAGCTGAAGCTTTCTTT. This encodes CASSLVRGAEAFF.

The chain uses TRBV7-9 and TRBJ1-1; D not resolved. There are 12 residues in the CDR3. Germline CDR1 and CDR2: SEHNR and FQNEAQ (reference sequence). Trimming removed 8 bases from V and 1 base from J, with 8 bases in between. CDR3: CASVDWNTEAFF. For the CDR3, the DNA is TGTGCCAGCGTCGACTGGAACACTGAAGCTTTCTTT. The entire variable domain, with the rest obtained from reference TRBV7-9 and TRBJ1-1, is as follows: DTGVSQNPRHKITKRGQNVTFRCDPISEHNRLYWYRQTLGQGPEFLTYFQNEAQLEKSRLLSDRFSAERPKGSFSTLEIQRTEQGDSAMYLCASVDWNTEAFFGQGTRLTVV.

The rearrangement uses TRBV7-3 and TRBJ2-2; 8 bases are a match to TRBD1. With 5 bases clipped from V and 4 bases from J, the junction kept 9 bases outside the gene matches. The CDR3 runs to 16 residues. The germline CDR1 and CDR2 sequences are SGHTA and FQGTGA. CDR3 amino acids: CASSPSDRGGTGELFF. The DNA for the CDR3 is TGTGCCAGCAGCCCCAGTGACAGGGGAGGCACCGGGGAGCTGTTTTTT.